Sequencing of this T cell receptor beta chain was carried out in a study of radiation and T cells in renal cell carcinoma. TCRdb's copy holds only in-frame clones and misses some; the assay was immunoSEQ multiplex PCR. The table includes roughly 160,000 clones, roughly nine tenths detected once. CDR1 is LNHNV, CDR2 YYDKDF, per germline (reference sequence). CDR3 length: 14 residues. The V and J ends lost 0 bases and 5 bases respectively, with 10 bases between them. As to time point: blood 4 weeks post-SBRT, at nephrectomy. Noted treatment: 15 Gy SBRT to primary tumor, nephrectomy 4 weeks later. This clonotype was sampled from a woman aged 50 to 60 with renal cell carcinoma. The chain joins TRBV15 to TRBJ2-5; a possible D gene is TRBD2 (5 bases). Sequencing was performed on blood, taken from a patient whose treatment included radiotherapy and nephrectomy. The CDR3 loop reads CATSRDPGKETQYF. The CDR3 DNA reads TGTGCCACCAGCAGAGATCCGGGAAAGGAGACCCAGTACTTC.